One sample yielded the 10 T cell receptor beta chains listed below, sequenced in a study of cytomegalovirus exposure and HLA in healthy donors. Amplification used 60 Vbeta primers and 13 Jbeta primers. Data came from immunoSEQ multiplex PCR; TCRdb stores just in-frame clones and leaves some out. In the table there are about 120,000 clones, around 80% of which are singletons. Sequences were obtained from PBMCs. Receptors were obtained from a man aged 25-40 years in good health and CMV-seropositive.

The chain joins TRBV6-1 to TRBJ1-2; 7 bases line up with TRBD1. The CDR3 spans 13 residues. CDR1 is MNHNS, CDR2 SASEGT, per germline. V was clipped by 7 bases and J by 3 bases; unmatched bases: 5. CDR3 sequence reads: CASIQGTDYGYTF. The CDR3 bases are TGTGCCAGCATACAGGGGACGGACTATGGCTACACCTTC.

This clone was seen a single time. This sample includes further DNA sequences coding for the same CDR3. The rearrangement joins TRBV14 to TRBJ1-2; the match to TRBD1 covers 7 bases. CDR3 length: 17 amino acids. V dropped 2 bases and J dropped 0; count of bases not matched to a gene: 9. Germline V CDR1 and CDR2: SGHDN, FVKESK. The CDR3 bases are TGTGCCAGCAGCCAACCCAAGGGGACAGAACCTAACTATGGCTACACCTTC. Translated, it gives CASSQPKGTEPNYGYTF. Combining the CDR3 with reference TRBV14 and TRBJ1-2 gives the whole variable domain EAGVTQFPSHSVIEKGQTVTLRCDPISGHDNLYWYRRVMGKEIKFLLHFVKESKQDESGMPNNRFLAERTGGTYSTLKVQPAELEDSGVYFCASSQPKGTEPNYGYTFGSGTRLTVV.

This sequence joins TRBV10-3 and TRBJ1-2; TRBD1 might be the D (5 bases). Germline CDR1 ENHRY, CDR2 SYGVKD. The length of the CDR3 is 17 residues. V gave up 1 base and J gave up 2 bases, with 17 bases separating them. The CDR3, as DNA: TGTGCCATCAGTGAGTGGGGGGGTCGGTCCAAAAACTATGGCTACACCTTC. Translation gives CAISEWGGRSKNYGYTF.

The sample holds a few counts of this clone. The genes are TRBV11-3 and TRBJ1-3; D not resolved. Trimming took off 0 bases at V and 0 bases at J, with 15 bases between the two ends. Germline-derived CDR1 and CDR2 are SGHNT and YENEEA. The CDR3 extends over 18 amino acids. CDR3 in DNA: TGTGCCAGCAGCTTAGATCCCGAGGCATGGAGCTCTGGAAACACCATATATTTT. Protein: CASSLDPEAWSSGNTIYF. The full variable domain, in which reference TRBV11-3 and TRBJ1-3 provide the parts outside the CDR3, is EAGVVQSPRYKIIEKKQPVAFWCNPISGHNTLYWYLQNLGQGPELLIRYENEEAVDDSQLPKDRFSAERLKGVDSTLKIQPAELGDSAVYLCASSLDPEAWSSGNTIYFGEGSWLTVV.

The chain links TRBV11-1 to TRBJ2-5; D unresolved. CDR3 length: 12 amino acids. Trimming removed 0 bases at V and 5 bases at J, with 4 bases between. Germline V gene data show CDR1 as SGHAT and CDR2 as FQDESV (reference sequence). The CDR3 is CASSLAGETQYF. The CDR3 coding sequence is TGTGCCAGCAGCTTAGCCGGGGAGACCCAGTACTTC.

This clone was recorded a few times. V gene TRBV6-6 combines with J gene TRBJ1-1; D gene uncertain. Trimming took 4 bases from V and 0 from J, leaving 12 bases between them. The germline V gene has CDR1 MNHNY and CDR2 SVGAGI (reference sequence). This CDR3 spans 15 amino acids. The CDR3, as DNA: TGTGCCAGCAGTTTCCAGGAATCCTTGAACACTGAAGCTTTCTTT. Amino acids: CASSFQESLNTEAFF.

This chain joins TRBV10-3 and TRBJ2-2; 11 bases line up with TRBD1. Germline CDR1 and CDR2: ENHRY and SYGVKD. The junction had 8 bases not matched to a gene; V was cut back by 7 bases and J by 7 bases. The CDR3 covers 15 residues. As DNA, the CDR3 is TGTGCCATCAAACAAGGACAGGGGGCAAGCGGGGAGCTGTTTTTT. This sequence encodes CAIKQGQGASGELFF.

This chain joins TRBV7-3 and TRBJ2-1, with D maybe TRBD2 (6 bases). The CDR3 is 12 amino acids. V lost 9 bases and J lost 6, with 12 bases in between. Germline V lookup: CDR1 SGHTA, CDR2 FQGTGA. The CDR3 DNA reads TGTGCCAGTCAAGGAGGGTCCAATGAGCAGTTCTTC. It translates to CASQGGSNEQFF.

V usage is TRBV28 and J usage is TRBJ2-6, with D maybe TRBD2 (6 bases). The CDR3 contains 16 residues. The germline V gene has CDR1 MDHEN and CDR2 SYDVKM. Trimming shortened V by 5 bases and J by 0 bases, and 11 bases separated the two germline ends. DNA of the CDR3: TGTGCCAGCAGTCTCGAGGGACTCTCTGGGGCCAACGTCCTGACTTTC. This translates into CASSLEGLSGANVLTF.

This chain connects TRBV10-3 to TRBJ2-3; D perhaps matches TRBD1 (6 bases). The CDR3 covers 16 residues. Germline V gives CDR1 ENHRY, CDR2 SYGVKD. V was trimmed by 0 bases and J by 1 base, leaving 11 bases between them. In DNA, the CDR3 is TGTGCCATCAGTGAGTCGACGACAGGCGGCACAGATACGCAGTATTTT. This codes for CAISESTTGGTDTQYF.